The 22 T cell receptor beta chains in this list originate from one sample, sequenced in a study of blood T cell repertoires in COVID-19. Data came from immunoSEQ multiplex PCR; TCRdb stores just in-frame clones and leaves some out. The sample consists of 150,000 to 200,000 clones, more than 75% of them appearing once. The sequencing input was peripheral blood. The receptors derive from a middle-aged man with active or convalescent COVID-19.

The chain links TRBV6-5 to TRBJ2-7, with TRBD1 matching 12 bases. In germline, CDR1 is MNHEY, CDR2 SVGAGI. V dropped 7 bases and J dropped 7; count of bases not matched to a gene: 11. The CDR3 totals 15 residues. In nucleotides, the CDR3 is TGTGCCAGCATCCCTGGGACAGGGGGCGCGTGGGAGCAGTACTTC. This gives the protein CASIPGTGGAWEQYF.

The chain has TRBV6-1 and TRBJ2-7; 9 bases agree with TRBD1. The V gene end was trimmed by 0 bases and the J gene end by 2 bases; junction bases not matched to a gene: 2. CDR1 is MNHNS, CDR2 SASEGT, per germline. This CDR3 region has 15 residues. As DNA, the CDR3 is TGTGCCAGCAGTGAAGCGGACAGGGGAGCCTACGAGCAGTACTTC. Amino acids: CASSEADRGAYEQYF.

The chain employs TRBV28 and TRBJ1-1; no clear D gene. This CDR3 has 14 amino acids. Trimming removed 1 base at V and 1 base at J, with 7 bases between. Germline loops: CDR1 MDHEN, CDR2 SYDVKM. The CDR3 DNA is TGTGCCAGCAGTTTATCGGGGTGGAACACTGAAGCTTTCTTT. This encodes CASSLSGWNTEAFF.

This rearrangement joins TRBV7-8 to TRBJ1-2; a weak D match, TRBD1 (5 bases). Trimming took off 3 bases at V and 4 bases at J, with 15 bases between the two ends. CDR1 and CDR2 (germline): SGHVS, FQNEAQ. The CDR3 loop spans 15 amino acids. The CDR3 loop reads CASSLRGGAGYGYTF. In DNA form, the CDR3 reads TGTGCCAGCAGCTTGCGGGGCGGGGCAGGCTATGGCTACACCTTC.

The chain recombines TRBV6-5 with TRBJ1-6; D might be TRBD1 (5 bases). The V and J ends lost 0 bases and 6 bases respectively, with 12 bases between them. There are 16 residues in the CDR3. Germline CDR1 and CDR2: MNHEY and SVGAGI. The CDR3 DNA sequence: TGTGCCAGCAGTTACTCCGCCGGGGGAGGTAATTCACCCCTCCACTTT. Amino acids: CASSYSAGGGNSPLHF.

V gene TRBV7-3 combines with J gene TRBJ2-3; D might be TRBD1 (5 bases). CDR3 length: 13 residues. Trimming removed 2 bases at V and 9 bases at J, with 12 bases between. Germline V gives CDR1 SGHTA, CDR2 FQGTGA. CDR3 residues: CASSLEQETTQYF. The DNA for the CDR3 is TGTGCCAGCAGCTTAGAACAGGAGACAACGCAGTATTTT.

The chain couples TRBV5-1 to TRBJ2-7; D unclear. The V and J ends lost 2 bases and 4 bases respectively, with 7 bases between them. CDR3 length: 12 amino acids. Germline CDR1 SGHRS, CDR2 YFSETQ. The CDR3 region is CASSFLSYEQYF. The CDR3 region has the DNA TGCGCCAGCAGCTTCCTTAGTTACGAGCAGTACTTC.

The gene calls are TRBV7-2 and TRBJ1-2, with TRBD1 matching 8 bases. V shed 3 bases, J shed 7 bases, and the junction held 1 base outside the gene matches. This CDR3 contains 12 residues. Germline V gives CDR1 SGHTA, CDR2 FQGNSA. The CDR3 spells CASSFDRGGYTF. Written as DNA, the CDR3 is TGTGCCAGCAGCTTTGACAGGGGTGGCTACACCTTC.

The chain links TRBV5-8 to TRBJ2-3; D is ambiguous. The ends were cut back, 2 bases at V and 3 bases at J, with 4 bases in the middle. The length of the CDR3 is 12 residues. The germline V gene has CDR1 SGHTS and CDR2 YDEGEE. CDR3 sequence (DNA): TGTGCCAGCAGCTTCGGGACAGATACGCAGTATTTT. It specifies CASSFGTDTQYF. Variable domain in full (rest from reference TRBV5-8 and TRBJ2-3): EAGVTQSPTHLIKTRGQQATLRCSPISGHTSVYWYQQALGLGLQFLLWYDEGEERNRGNFPPRFSGRQFPNYSSELNVNALELEDSALYLCASSFGTDTQYFGPGTRLTVL.

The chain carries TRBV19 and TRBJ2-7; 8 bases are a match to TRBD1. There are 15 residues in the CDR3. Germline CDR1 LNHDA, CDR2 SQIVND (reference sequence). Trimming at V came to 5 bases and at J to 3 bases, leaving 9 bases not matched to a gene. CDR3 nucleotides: TGTGCCAGTAGTTCTCGGACAGGGCTGAACTACGAGCAGTACTTC. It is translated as CASSSRTGLNYEQYF.

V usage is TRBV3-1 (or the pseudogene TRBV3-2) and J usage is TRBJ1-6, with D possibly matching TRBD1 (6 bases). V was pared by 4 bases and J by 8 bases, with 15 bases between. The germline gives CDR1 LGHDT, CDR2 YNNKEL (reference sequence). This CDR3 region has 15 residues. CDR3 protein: CASSPQGGRDSPLHF. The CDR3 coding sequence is TGTGCCAGCAGCCCCCAAGGGGGAAGGGATTCACCCCTCCACTTT.

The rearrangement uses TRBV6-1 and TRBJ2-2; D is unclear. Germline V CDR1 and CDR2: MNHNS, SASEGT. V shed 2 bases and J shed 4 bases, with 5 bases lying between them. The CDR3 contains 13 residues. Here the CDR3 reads CASSEIGTGELFF. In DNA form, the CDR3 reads TGTGCCAGCAGTGAAATCGGCACCGGGGAGCTGTTTTTT.

In DNA form, the CDR3 reads TGTGCCAGCAGCTTAGAGTCGGGGACCGGGGAGCTGTTTTTT. It codes for CASSLESGTGELFF. V gene TRBV11-2 combines with J gene TRBJ2-2, with D possibly TRBD2 on 5 matching bases. The CDR3 totals 14 residues. V was shortened by 0 bases and J by 5 bases, with 7 bases between the two germline ends. CDR1 and CDR2 from the germline V gene are SGHAT and FQNNGV.

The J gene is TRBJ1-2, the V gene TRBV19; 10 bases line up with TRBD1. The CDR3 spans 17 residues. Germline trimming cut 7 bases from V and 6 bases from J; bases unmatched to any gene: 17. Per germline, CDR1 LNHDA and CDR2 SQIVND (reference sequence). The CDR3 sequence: CASTPPGQGSYSNGYTF. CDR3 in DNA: TGTGCCAGTACCCCCCCGGGACAGGGGTCCTATTCGAATGGCTACACCTTC.

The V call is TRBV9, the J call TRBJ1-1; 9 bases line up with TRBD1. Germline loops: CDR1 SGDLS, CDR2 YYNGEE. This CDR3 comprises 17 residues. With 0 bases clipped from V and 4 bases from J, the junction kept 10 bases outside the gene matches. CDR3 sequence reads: CASSVGLTGGRVTEAFF. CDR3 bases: TGTGCCAGCAGCGTAGGCCTGACAGGGGGACGGGTCACTGAAGCTTTCTTT.

CDR3 sequence: CASSPGRGTEAFF. In nucleotides, the CDR3 is TGTGCCAGCAGCCCGGGGCGGGGGACTGAAGCTTTCTTT. The chain is built from TRBV12-3 or TRBV12-4 and TRBJ1-1; a weak D match, TRBD1 (5 bases). V lost 6 bases, J lost 5 bases, and 13 bases lay in between. The CDR3 extends over 13 amino acids.

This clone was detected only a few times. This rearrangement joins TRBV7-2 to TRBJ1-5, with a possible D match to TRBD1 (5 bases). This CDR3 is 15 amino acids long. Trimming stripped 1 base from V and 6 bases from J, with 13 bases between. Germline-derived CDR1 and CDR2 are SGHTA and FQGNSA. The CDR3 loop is CASSLVSSGGQPQHF. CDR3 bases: TGTGCCAGCAGCTTAGTGTCCTCGGGGGGTCAGCCCCAGCATTTT.

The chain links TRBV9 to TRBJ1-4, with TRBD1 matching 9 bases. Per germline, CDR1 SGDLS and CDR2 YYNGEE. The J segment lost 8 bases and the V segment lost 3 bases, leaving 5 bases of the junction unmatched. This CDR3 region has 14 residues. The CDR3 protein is CASSGQGVGEKLFF. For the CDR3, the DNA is TGTGCCAGCAGCGGACAGGGGGTCGGCGAAAAACTGTTTTTT.

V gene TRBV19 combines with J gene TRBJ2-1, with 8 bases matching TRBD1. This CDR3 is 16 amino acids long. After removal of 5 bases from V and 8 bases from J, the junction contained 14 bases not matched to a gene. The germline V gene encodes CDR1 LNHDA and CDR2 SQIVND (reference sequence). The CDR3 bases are TGTGCCAGTAGTCCTCTCCCGGGACAGGCAAGTGATGAGCAGTTCTTC. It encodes CASSPLPGQASDEQFF.

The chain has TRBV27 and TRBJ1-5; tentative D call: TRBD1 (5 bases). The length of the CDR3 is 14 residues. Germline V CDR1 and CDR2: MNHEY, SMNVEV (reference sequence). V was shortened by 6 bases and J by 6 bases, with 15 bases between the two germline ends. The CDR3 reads CASSLGGAGQPQHF. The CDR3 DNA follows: TGTGCCAGCAGCCTTGGAGGGGCTGGTCAGCCCCAGCATTTT.

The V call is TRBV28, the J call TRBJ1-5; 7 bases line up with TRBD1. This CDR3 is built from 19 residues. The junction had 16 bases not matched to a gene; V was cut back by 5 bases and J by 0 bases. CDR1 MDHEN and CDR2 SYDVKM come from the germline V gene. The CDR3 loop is CASSPTSGWDSHSNQPQHF. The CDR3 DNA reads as TGTGCCAGCAGTCCCACCTCGGGGTGGGACAGCCATAGCAATCAGCCCCAGCATTTT. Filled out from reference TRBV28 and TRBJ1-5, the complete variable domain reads DVKVTQSSRYLVKRTGEKVFLECVQDMDHENMFWYRQDPGLGLRLIYFSYDVKMKEKGDIPEGYSVSREKKERFSLILESASTNQTSMYLCASSPTSGWDSHSNQPQHFGDGTRLSIL.

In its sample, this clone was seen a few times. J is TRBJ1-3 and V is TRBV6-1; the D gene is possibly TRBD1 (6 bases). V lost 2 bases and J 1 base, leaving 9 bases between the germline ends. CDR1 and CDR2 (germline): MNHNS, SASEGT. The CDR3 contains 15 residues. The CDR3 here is CASSELGTSGNTIYF. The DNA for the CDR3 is TGTGCCAGCAGTGAACTTGGGACATCTGGAAACACCATATATTTT.